This TCR beta chain appears in the sequencing data of a study of OX40 agonist ivuxolimab in advanced cancers. Whole-study context: Prior anti-PD-1, anti-PD-L1 or anti-CTLA-4 therapy was allowed; more than 30% had some. Three dose-escalation patients had partial responses: one with hepatocellular carcinoma and two with cutaneous melanoma.

From germline, CDR1 is SGHRS and CDR2 YFSETQ. This CDR3 is 17 amino acids long. The J segment lost 3 bases and the V segment lost 0 bases, leaving 5 bases of the junction unmatched. TCRdb's table, derived via immunoSEQ multiplex PCR, lists solely in-frame clones and lacks some. Counted here are about 58,000 clones, 86% occurring once; the ten biggest clones make up approximately 1%. Sequences were derived from CD4+ or CD8+ T cells sorted from blood, sampled in a trial of the OX40 agonist ivuxolimab. The clonotype was recovered from an adult with an advanced solid tumor such as melanoma, head and neck, liver or kidney cancer. The rearrangement uses TRBV5-1 and TRBJ2-3, with 12 bases lining up with TRBD2. Here the CDR3 reads CASSLALAGGPTDTQYF. The DNA of the CDR3 is TGCGCCAGCAGCTTGGCTCTAGCGGGGGGGCCGACAGATACGCAGTATTTT.